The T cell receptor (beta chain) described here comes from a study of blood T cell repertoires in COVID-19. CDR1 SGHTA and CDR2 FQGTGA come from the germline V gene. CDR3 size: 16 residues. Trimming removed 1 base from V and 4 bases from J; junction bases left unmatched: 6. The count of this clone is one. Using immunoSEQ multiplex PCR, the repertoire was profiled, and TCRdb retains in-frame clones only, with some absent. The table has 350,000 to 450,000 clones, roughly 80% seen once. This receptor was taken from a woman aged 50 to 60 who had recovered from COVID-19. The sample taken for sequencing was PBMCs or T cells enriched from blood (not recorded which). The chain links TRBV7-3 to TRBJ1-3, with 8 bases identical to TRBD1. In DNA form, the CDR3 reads TGTGCCAGCAGCTTAAGGGCGACAGGGGTCGGAAACACCATATATTTT. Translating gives CASSLRATGVGNTIYF.